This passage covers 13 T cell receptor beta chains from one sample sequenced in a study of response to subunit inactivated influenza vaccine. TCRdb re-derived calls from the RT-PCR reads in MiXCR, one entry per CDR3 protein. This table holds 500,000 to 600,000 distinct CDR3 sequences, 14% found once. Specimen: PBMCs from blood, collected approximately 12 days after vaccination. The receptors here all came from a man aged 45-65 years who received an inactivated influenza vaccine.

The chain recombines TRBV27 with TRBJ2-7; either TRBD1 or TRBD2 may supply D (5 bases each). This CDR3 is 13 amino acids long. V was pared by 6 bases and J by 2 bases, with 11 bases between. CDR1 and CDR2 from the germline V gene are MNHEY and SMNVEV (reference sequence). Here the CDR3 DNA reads TGTGCCAGCAGCGGGACCTCGACCTACGAGCAGTACTTC. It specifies CASSGTSTYEQYF.

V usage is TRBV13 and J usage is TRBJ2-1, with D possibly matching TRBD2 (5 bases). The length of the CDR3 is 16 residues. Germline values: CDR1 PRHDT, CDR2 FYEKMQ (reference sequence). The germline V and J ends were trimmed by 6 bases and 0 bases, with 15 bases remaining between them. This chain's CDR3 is CASSTQRWSSYNEQFF. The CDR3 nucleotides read TGTGCCAGCAGTACTCAGCGGTGGAGCTCCTACAATGAGCAGTTCTTC.

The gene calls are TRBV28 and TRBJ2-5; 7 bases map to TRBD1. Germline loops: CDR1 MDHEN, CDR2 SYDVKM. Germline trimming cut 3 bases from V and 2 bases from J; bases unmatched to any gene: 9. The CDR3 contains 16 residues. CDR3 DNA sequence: TGTGCCAGCAGTTTGATGTTCGCAGGGGGACAAGAGACCCAGTACTTC. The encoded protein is CASSLMFAGGQETQYF.

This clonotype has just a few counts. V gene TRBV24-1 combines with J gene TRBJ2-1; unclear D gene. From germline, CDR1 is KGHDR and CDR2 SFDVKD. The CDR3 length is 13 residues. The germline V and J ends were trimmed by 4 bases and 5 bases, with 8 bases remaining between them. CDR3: CATSERPNNEQFF. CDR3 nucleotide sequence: TGTGCCACCAGTGAAAGACCGAACAATGAGCAGTTCTTC.

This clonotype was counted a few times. In DNA form, the CDR3 reads TGCGCCAGCAGCTTAAGGGGTTCTAGCTATGAGCAGTTCTTC. This sequence encodes CASSLRGSSYEQFF. The V and J genes are TRBV5-1 and TRBJ2-1; TRBD1 or TRBD2 may be the D gene (5 bases each). CDR1 is SGHRS and CDR2 is YFSETQ in the germline V gene. Trimming shortened V by 2 bases and J by 8 bases, and 14 bases separated the two germline ends. The CDR3 totals 14 residues.

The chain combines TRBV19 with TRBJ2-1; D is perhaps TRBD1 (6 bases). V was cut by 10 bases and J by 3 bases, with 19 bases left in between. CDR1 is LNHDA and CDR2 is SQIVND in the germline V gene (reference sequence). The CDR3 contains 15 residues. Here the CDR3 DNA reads TGTGCCACCACTGGGGTGACAGGAATCTACAATGAGCAGTTCTTC. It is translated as CATTGVTGIYNEQFF.

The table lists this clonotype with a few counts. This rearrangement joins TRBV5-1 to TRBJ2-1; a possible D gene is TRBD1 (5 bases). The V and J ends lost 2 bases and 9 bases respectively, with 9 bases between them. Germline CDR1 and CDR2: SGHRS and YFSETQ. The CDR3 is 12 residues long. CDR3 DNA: TGCGCCAGCAGCTTTGGGGCCGCTGAGCAGTTCTTC. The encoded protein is CASSFGAAEQFF.

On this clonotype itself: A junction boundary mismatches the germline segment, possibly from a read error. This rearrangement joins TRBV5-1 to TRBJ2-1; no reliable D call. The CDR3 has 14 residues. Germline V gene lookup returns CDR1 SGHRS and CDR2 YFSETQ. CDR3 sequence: CASSSPDSYNEQSF. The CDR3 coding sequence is TGCGCCAGCAGCAGTCCGGATTCCTACAATGAGCAGTCCTTC. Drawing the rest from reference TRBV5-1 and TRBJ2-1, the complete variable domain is KAGVTQTPRYLIKTRGQQVTLSCSPISGHRSVSWYQQTPGQGLQFLFEYFSETQRNKGNFPGRFSGRQFSNSRSEMNVSTLELGDSALYLCASSSPDSYNEQSFGPGTRLTVL.

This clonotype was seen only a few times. This CDR3 reads CSASGSFIGTQYF. Here the CDR3 DNA reads TGCAGTGCTAGCGGGAGTTTTATCGGTACGCAGTATTTT. The chain uses TRBV20-1 and TRBJ2-3, with a weak D call TRBD2 (6 bases). The V and J ends lost 3 bases and 8 bases respectively, with 15 bases between them. In germline, CDR1 is DFQATT, CDR2 SNEGSKA (reference sequence). The length of the CDR3 is 13 residues.

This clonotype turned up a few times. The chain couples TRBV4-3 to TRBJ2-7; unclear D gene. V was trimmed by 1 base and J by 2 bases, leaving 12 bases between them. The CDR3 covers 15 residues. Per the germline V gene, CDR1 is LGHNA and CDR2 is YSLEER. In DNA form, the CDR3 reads TGCGCCAGCAGCCAAGCACCCGGGCCTCCCTACGAGCAGTACTTC. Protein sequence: CASSQAPGPPYEQYF.

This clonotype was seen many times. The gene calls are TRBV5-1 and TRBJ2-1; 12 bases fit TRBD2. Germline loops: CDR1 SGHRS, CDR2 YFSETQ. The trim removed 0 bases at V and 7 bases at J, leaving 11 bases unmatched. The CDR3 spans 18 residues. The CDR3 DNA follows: TGCGCCAGCAGCTTGGCCACGCTTCTAGCGGGGGGGTTGAATGAGCAGTTCTTC. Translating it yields CASSLATLLAGGLNEQFF.

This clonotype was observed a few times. The CDR3 loop is CASSFNGGYNEQFF. CDR3 sequence (DNA): TGTGCCAGCAGCTTTAACGGGGGGTACAATGAGCAGTTCTTC. The rearrangement links TRBV7-2 to TRBJ2-1; 7 bases match TRBD2. The CDR3 covers 14 residues. CDR1 SGHTA and CDR2 FQGNSA come from the germline V gene. The V gene end was trimmed by 3 bases and the J gene end by 4 bases; junction bases not matched to a gene: 3.

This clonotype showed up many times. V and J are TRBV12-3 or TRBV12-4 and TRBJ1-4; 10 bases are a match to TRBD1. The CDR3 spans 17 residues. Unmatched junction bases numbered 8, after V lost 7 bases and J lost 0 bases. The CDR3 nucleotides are TGTGCCAGCACTAAAGGACAGGGGGGTGCAACTAATGAAAAACTGTTTTTT. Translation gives CASTKGQGGATNEKLFF.